The 15 T cell receptor beta chains in this list originate from one sample, sequenced in a study of control samples from healthy donors and cancer patients. Sequenced by immunoSEQ multiplex PCR; TCRdb stores in-frame clones only, minus some. The table records around 130,000 clones, about 88% of them present only once. What was sequenced was blood. The receptors originated from a man between 50 and 59 years old in good health.

V gene TRBV29-1 combines with J gene TRBJ1-5; D might be TRBD1 (6 bases). Trimming stripped 7 bases from V and 4 bases from J, with 14 bases between. The germline V gene encodes CDR1 SQVTM and CDR2 ANQGSEA. The CDR3 covers 13 residues. The CDR3 sequence: CSGMTGSNQPQHF. CDR3 DNA sequence: TGCAGCGGGATGACAGGCAGTAATCAGCCCCAGCATTTT.

This chain joins TRBV6-1 and TRBJ1-5, with a possible D match to TRBD1 (5 bases). V was cut by 1 base and J by 10 bases, with 17 bases left in between. This CDR3 is built from 15 residues. Germline V gives CDR1 MNHNS, CDR2 SASEGT. The CDR3 loop reads CASSEGEGTLSPQHF. The CDR3 nucleotides read TGTGCCAGCAGTGAAGGGGAAGGGACCCTGAGCCCCCAGCATTTT.

The sample holds a few counts of this clone. The gene calls are TRBV10-3 and TRBJ2-1; 9 positions match TRBD2. Trimming removed 3 bases from V and 4 bases from J; junction bases left unmatched: 7. In germline, CDR1 is ENHRY, CDR2 SYGVKD. CDR3 length equals 16 residues. The CDR3 is CAISDTRRGGYNEQFF. CDR3 nucleotides: TGTGCCATCAGTGATACACGGCGGGGGGGTTACAATGAGCAGTTCTTC.

The chain joins TRBV6-4 to TRBJ2-1; D remains unclear. The CDR3 covers 13 residues. The V gene lost 4 bases and the J gene lost 4 bases, with 8 bases spanning the gap. Germline V CDR1 and CDR2: MRHNA, SNTAGT. CDR3 in amino acids: CASSVGTYNEQFF. CDR3 DNA: TGTGCCAGCAGTGTAGGAACTTACAATGAGCAGTTCTTC.

Only one count was recorded for this clone. V gene TRBV6-1 combines with J gene TRBJ2-5; D is perhaps TRBD1 or TRBD2 (6 bases each). Trimming took off 2 bases at V and 5 bases at J, with 12 bases between the two ends. CDR3 length equals 14 residues. Germline-derived CDR1 and CDR2 are MNHNS and SASEGT. CDR3 loop: CASSEIRGRETQYF. The CDR3, as DNA: TGTGCCAGCAGTGAAATACGGGGGCGGGAGACCCAGTACTTC.

The DNA of the CDR3 is TGTGCCAGCAGTGTTGGGTTTGAGCAGTTCTTC. It is translated as CASSVGFEQFF. The V gene is TRBV25-1, the J gene TRBJ2-1, with D unclear. Trimming stripped 4 bases from V and 9 bases from J, with 7 bases between. The CDR3 length is 11 residues. Germline loops: CDR1 MGHDK, CDR2 SYGVNS.

This clone was observed once. The CDR3 DNA follows: TGTGCCAGCAGCCAGGGACAGGGATACTATGGCTACACCTTC. Translated, it gives CASSQGQGYYGYTF. The chain recombines TRBV13 with TRBJ1-2, with TRBD1 identical over 9 bases. The J segment lost 3 bases and the V segment lost 5 bases, leaving 4 bases of the junction unmatched. Germline CDR1 is PRHDT and CDR2 is FYEKMQ (reference sequence). The CDR3 contains 14 residues.

Details on this clone: The same CDR3 arises from other DNA sequences in this sample as well. The V gene is TRBV18, the J gene TRBJ1-5; 7 bases match TRBD1. V shed 3 bases and J 5 bases; nucleotides not matched to a gene: 1. Germline V gene lookup returns CDR1 KGHSH and CDR2 LQKENI. This CDR3 is built from 13 residues. Here the CDR3 DNA reads TGTGCCAGCTCACCGGGGACAGATCAGCCCCAGCATTTT. Translation: CASSPGTDQPQHF.

J is TRBJ2-4 and V is TRBV18, with TRBD1 matching 7 bases. Per germline, CDR1 KGHSH and CDR2 LQKENI. J lost 0 bases, V lost 2 bases, and 4 bases had no gene match. This CDR3 has 16 residues. CDR3 protein: CASSPTGVLAKNIQYF. CDR3 sequence (DNA): TGTGCCAGCTCACCAACAGGGGTTCTAGCCAAAAACATTCAGTACTTC.

The chain couples TRBV5-6 to TRBJ2-4; D remains ambiguous. Germline CDR1 SGHDT, CDR2 YYEEEE. The germline V and J ends were trimmed by 4 bases and 0 bases, with 11 bases remaining between them. The length of the CDR3 is 15 residues. CDR3 region: CASSAATIAKNIQYF. CDR3 bases: TGTGCCAGCAGCGCCGCGACGATAGCCAAAAACATTCAGTACTTC.

The chain employs TRBV14 and TRBJ2-2; 8 positions agree with TRBD2. There are 19 residues in the CDR3. Trimming took 0 bases from V and 3 from J; bases not matched to a gene: 12. Per germline, CDR1 SGHDN and CDR2 FVKESK. Written as DNA, the CDR3 is TGTGCCAGCAGCCAAGACCCCATTAATCGGGGGGGTTACACCGGGGAGCTGTTTTTT. It is translated as CASSQDPINRGGYTGELFF.

The chain uses TRBV7-2 and TRBJ1-6, with 9 bases fitting TRBD1. Germline V CDR1 and CDR2: SGHTA, FQGNSA. The CDR3 loop spans 15 amino acids. With V trimmed by 3 bases and J by 10 bases, 7 bases remained unmatched. CDR3 coding DNA: TGTGCCAGCAGCTTGCGGGACAGGGAGAAATCACCCCTCCACTTT. This codes for CASSLRDREKSPLHF.

The chain employs TRBV10-3 and TRBJ2-5, with D uncertain. The CDR3 totals 13 residues. Germline V lookup: CDR1 ENHRY, CDR2 SYGVKD. Deletions cut 6 bases from V and 1 base from J, with 9 bases between. The CDR3 coding sequence is TGTGCCATCAGCGGACGGAGCCAAGAGACCCAGTACTTC. It translates to CAISGRSQETQYF.

The chain carries TRBV12-5 and TRBJ2-4; 10 bases match TRBD1. V lost 0 bases and J lost 0; bases outside the gene matches: 17. CDR3 size: 22 residues. Germline CDR1 and CDR2: LGHNT and FRNRAP. The CDR3 here is CASGLVGGDRGLSGSAKNIQYF. The CDR3 region has the DNA TGTGCTAGTGGTTTGGTAGGTGGTGACAGGGGGCTTTCCGGTTCAGCCAAAAACATTCAGTACTTC.

This clone was picked up one time. Distinct nucleotide sequences in the sample also encode this CDR3. The chain is built from TRBV6-1 and TRBJ1-5; D ambiguous. This CDR3 comprises 12 residues. V was clipped by 2 bases and J by 5 bases, with 4 bases between them. The germline V gene encodes CDR1 MNHNS and CDR2 SASEGT. The CDR3 nucleotides are TGTGCCAGCAGTGAACGAGATCAGCCCCAGCATTTT. This sequence encodes CASSERDQPQHF.